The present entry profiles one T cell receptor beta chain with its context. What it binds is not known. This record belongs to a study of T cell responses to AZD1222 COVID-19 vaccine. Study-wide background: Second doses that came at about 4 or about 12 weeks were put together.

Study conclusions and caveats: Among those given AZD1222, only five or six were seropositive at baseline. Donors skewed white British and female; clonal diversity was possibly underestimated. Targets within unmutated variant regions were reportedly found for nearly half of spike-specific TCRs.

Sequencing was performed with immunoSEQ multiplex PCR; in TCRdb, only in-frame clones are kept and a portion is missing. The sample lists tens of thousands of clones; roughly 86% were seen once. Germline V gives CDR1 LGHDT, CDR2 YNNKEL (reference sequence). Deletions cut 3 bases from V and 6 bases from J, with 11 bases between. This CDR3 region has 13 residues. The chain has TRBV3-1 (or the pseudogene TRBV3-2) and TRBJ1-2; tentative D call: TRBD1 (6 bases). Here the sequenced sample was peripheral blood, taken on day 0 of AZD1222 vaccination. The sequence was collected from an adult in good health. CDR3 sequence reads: CASSQQQGNGYTF. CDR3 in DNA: TGTGCCAGCAGCCAGCAACAGGGTAATGGCTACACCTTC.